The 21 T cell receptor beta chains presented below share a single source sample, sequenced in a study of OX40 agonist ivuxolimab in advanced cancers. Here immunoSEQ multiplex PCR was the method, and the copy in TCRdb shows in-frame clones only, minus some. The sample holds 35,000 to 40,000 clones, around 87% seen once. This material consisted of CD4+ or CD8+ T cells sorted from blood, taken in a trial of the OX40 agonist ivuxolimab. The receptors shown here come from an adult with an advanced solid tumor such as melanoma, head and neck, liver or kidney cancer.

The rearrangement links TRBV30 to TRBJ2-3; D gene unclear. The CDR3 runs 12 residues. Germline lookup yields CDR1 GTSNPN and CDR2 SVGIG (reference sequence). The V end was cut by 4 bases, the J end by 2 bases, with 7 bases between. CDR3 coding DNA: TGTGCCTGGAACGTTCTCACAGATACGCAGTATTTT. Amino acid sequence: CAWNVLTDTQYF.

The chain is built from TRBV6-1 and TRBJ1-1; possibly TRBD1 for D (5 bases). CDR1 is MNHNS, CDR2 SASEGT, per germline. V was pared by 2 bases and J by 4 bases, with 14 bases between. This CDR3 has 15 amino acids. CDR3 residues: CASSEKTARSTEAFF. Here the CDR3 DNA reads TGTGCCAGCAGTGAAAAGACAGCTAGGAGCACTGAAGCTTTCTTT.

The V and J genes are TRBV7-6 and TRBJ2-2; D ambiguous. V lost 1 base and J 4 bases, leaving 7 bases between the germline ends. This CDR3 is built from 14 residues. Per germline, CDR1 SGHVS and CDR2 FNYEAQ. CDR3 amino acids: CASSLDYSTGELFF. The CDR3 nucleotides read TGTGCCAGCAGCTTAGATTATAGCACCGGGGAGCTGTTTTTT.

The genes are TRBV14 and TRBJ2-7, with TRBD2 matching over 7 bases. Germline loops: CDR1 SGHDN, CDR2 FVKESK. The CDR3 consists of 16 residues. Trimming removed 6 bases from V and 2 bases from J; junction bases left unmatched: 13. The CDR3 coding sequence is TGTGCCAGCAGTCAGGGCACCGGGACTACAACCTACGAGCAGTACTTC. It specifies CASSQGTGTTTYEQYF.

This chain connects TRBV4-2 to TRBJ1-6; possibly TRBD1 for D (6 bases). Trimming left V 2 bases short and J 1 base short, with 9 bases between. This CDR3 has 16 amino acids. The germline V gene encodes CDR1 LGHNA and CDR2 YNFKEQ. The CDR3 sequence is CASSQSRGSYNSPLHF. CDR3 sequence (DNA): TGTGCCAGCAGCCAATCAAGGGGGTCCTATAATTCACCCCTCCACTTT.

The gene calls are TRBV6-5 and TRBJ1-2; a possible D gene is TRBD1 (6 bases). This CDR3 has 13 residues. Germline V lookup: CDR1 MNHEY, CDR2 SVGAGI. Trimming left V 6 bases short and J 8 bases short, with 16 bases between. The CDR3 region is CASSTTGFGGYTF. The CDR3 DNA reads as TGTGCCAGCAGCACAACAGGGTTTGGCGGCTACACCTTC.

The chain is built from TRBV5-6 and TRBJ1-4; 11 bases align to TRBD1. The CDR3 runs 16 residues. From germline, CDR1 is SGHDT and CDR2 YYEEEE. After removal of 0 bases from V and 7 bases from J, the junction contained 5 bases not matched to a gene. The DNA for the CDR3 is TGTGCCAGCAGCTTGGCAGGGGACAGGGGGGCTGAAAAACTGTTTTTT. Amino acids: CASSLAGDRGAEKLFF.

The genes are TRBV7-6 and TRBJ2-1; 10 nucleotides align to TRBD2. CDR1 is SGHVS and CDR2 is FNYEAQ in the germline V gene. Trimming cost V 5 bases and J 9 bases; bases outside gene matches: 10. This CDR3 has 15 residues. The CDR3 region has the DNA TGTGCCAGCAGCGTCTGGGCTAGCGGGAGTGTTGAGCAGTTCTTC. Residues: CASSVWASGSVEQFF.

The rearrangement joins TRBV5-1 to TRBJ2-5; the match to TRBD1 covers 7 bases. The tail of the sequence fits TRBJ2-7 better, so the J call may be wrong. The CDR3 length is 14 residues. Germline lookup yields CDR1 SGHRS and CDR2 YFSETQ. CDR3 in DNA: TGCGCCAGCAGCTTGACAGGGGAGACCTACGAGCAGTACTTC. This encodes CASSLTGETYEQYF.

This chain joins TRBV5-1 and TRBJ1-1; tentatively, D is TRBD1 (5 bases). This CDR3 comprises 13 residues. CDR1 is SGHRS, CDR2 YFSETQ, per germline. V was shortened by 6 bases and J by 3 bases, with 12 bases between the two germline ends. CDR3 region: CASNPPGDTEAFF. The CDR3 DNA reads as TGCGCCAGCAACCCGCCGGGGGACACTGAAGCTTTCTTT.

This clone was seen once. Given the absence of the conserved phenylalanine or tryptophan at the CDR3 end, a read error is likely. It is unclear where the CDR3 begins or ends on the DNA, so no DNA is shown, and the CDR3 is as TCRdb lists it. The chain employs TRBV9 and TRBJ2-3; TRBD2, as called in the table, went unchecked against the DNA. The CDR3 is made up of 16 amino acids, end residues included. The germline CDR1 and CDR2 sequences are SGDLS and YYNGEE. CDR3: CASSVSPYLGLLGGRG.

The rearrangement links TRBV18 to TRBJ1-2, with D unclear. This CDR3 is 13 amino acids long. Between the trimmed V and J ends, which lost 0 bases and 1 base, there was a span of 3 bases. CDR1 is KGHSH and CDR2 is LQKENI in the germline V gene. The chain's CDR3 is CASSPPLNYGYTF. DNA of the CDR3: TGTGCCAGCTCACCACCGCTTAACTATGGCTACACCTTC. The full variable domain, its missing parts supplied by reference TRBV18 and TRBJ1-2, is NAGVMQNPRHLVRRRGQEARLRCSPMKGHSHVYWYRQLPEEGLKFMVYLQKENIIDESGMPKERFSAEFPKEGPSILRIQQVVRGDSAAYFCASSPPLNYGYTFGSGTRLTVV.

The rearrangement links TRBV5-1 to TRBJ2-7; 10 bases match TRBD2. The CDR3 is made up of 15 amino acids. Germline V gives CDR1 SGHRS, CDR2 YFSETQ. V gave up 0 bases and J gave up 2 bases; unmatched junction bases: 2. The CDR3 DNA reads as TGCGCCAGCAGCTTGGAACTAGCGGGGCCCTACGAGCAGTACTTC. This gives the protein CASSLELAGPYEQYF.

The chain joins TRBV11-2 to TRBJ1-2, with 7 positions matching TRBD1. Germline V CDR1 and CDR2: SGHAT, FQNNGV. The V gene end was trimmed by 5 bases and the J gene end by 2 bases; junction bases not matched to a gene: 2. The CDR3 totals 13 residues. CDR3 residues: CASSLQGNYGYTF. CDR3 DNA: TGTGCCAGCAGCCTACAGGGGAACTATGGCTACACCTTC.

The rearrangement links TRBV12-5 to TRBJ2-3; 9 nucleotides match TRBD1. The germline CDR1 and CDR2 sequences are LGHNT and FRNRAP. Trimming at V came to 5 bases and at J to 3 bases, leaving 3 bases not matched to a gene. This CDR3 comprises 14 residues. The CDR3, as DNA: TGTGCTAGTGGTCCGGGACAGGGTACAGATACGCAGTATTTT. This sequence encodes CASGPGQGTDTQYF.

The chain joins TRBV2 to TRBJ2-7, with a possible D match to TRBD1 (5 bases). Between the trimmed V and J ends, which lost 7 bases and 3 bases, there was a span of 13 bases. Germline loops: CDR1 SNHLY, CDR2 FYNNEI. The CDR3 is made up of 13 amino acids. CDR3 DNA sequence: TGTGCCAGCAACCAGGGATCGGGCTACGAGCAGTACTTC. Its protein is CASNQGSGYEQYF.

The chain joins TRBV25-1 to TRBJ2-3; 11 bases are a match to TRBD2. The CDR3 length is 15 residues. Germline lookup yields CDR1 MGHDK and CDR2 SYGVNS. V was pared by 4 bases and J by 0 bases, with 0 bases of the junction left unmatched. CDR3 loop: CASSVAGGSTDTQYF. The CDR3 DNA sequence: TGTGCCAGCAGTGTAGCGGGGGGGAGCACAGATACGCAGTATTTT.

The V gene is TRBV5-1, the J gene TRBJ2-7; the match to TRBD2 covers 8 bases. The CDR3 is 14 residues long. V shed 4 bases and J 7 bases; nucleotides not matched to a gene: 10. Germline V gene sequence: CDR1 SGHRS, CDR2 YFSETQ. The CDR3 protein is CASSPPTGGQEQYF. In DNA form, the CDR3 reads TGCGCCAGCAGCCCCCCTACGGGGGGGCAGGAGCAGTACTTC.

The chain uses TRBV6-1 and TRBJ2-1, with 15 positions matching TRBD2. The CDR3 length is 15 residues. V lost 10 bases, J lost 1 base, and 2 bases stayed unmatched. The V gene's germline CDR1 is MNHNS and CDR2 SASEGT. The CDR3 DNA follows: TGTGCCAACGGACTAGCGGGAGGGTCCTACAATGAGCAGTTCTTC. This codes for CANGLAGGSYNEQFF.

The V call is TRBV6-1, the J call TRBJ1-1; D is ambiguous. Per the germline V gene, CDR1 is MNHNS and CDR2 is SASEGT. Trimming took 8 bases from V and 10 from J, leaving 26 bases between them. This CDR3 contains 15 residues. CDR3 region: CASYRRLGGSMGAFF. CDR3 sequence (DNA): TGTGCCAGCTACCGGCGTTTGGGAGGGTCGATGGGAGCTTTCTTT.

The chain combines TRBV28 with TRBJ2-5; TRBD2 is a possible D gene (6 bases). Germline V gives CDR1 MDHEN, CDR2 SYDVKM. Trimming removed 5 bases at V and 1 base at J, with 11 bases between. This CDR3 region has 14 residues. CDR3 DNA: TGTGCCAGCAGTCTAGGGACTCTCCAAGAGACCCAGTACTTC. It yields the protein CASSLGTLQETQYF.